This T cell receptor (beta chain) was recorded in a study of vaccination effects on CD4 cells after COVID-19. The wider study: Viral peptide pool expansion of antigen-specific CD4+ T cells preceded sequencing in the ViraFEST assay. Following the second dose by a median of 72 days, the post-vaccine samples were obtained.

Assay used: immunoSEQ multiplex PCR; TCRdb lists only in-frame clones, some missing. The sample yields some 70,000 clones, more than 60% seen once. With 9 bases removed from V and 1 base from J, the gap between germline ends came to 16 bases. This CDR3 spans 14 amino acids. The germline V gene encodes CDR1 WNHNN and CDR2 SYGVQD (reference sequence). The culture ran for less than 12 days, and then CD4+ T cells were isolated. Vaccine administered to participants consisted of two doses of either BNT162b2 or mRNA-1273. Nucleocapsid antibodies stayed negative before and after vaccination, showing no earlier SARS-CoV-2 infection. On this clone: What it recognizes is unknown.

The sample here was CD4+ T cells from PBMCs cultured without peptide, taken after COVID-19 vaccination. The chain links TRBV10-1 to TRBJ2-7; D is possibly TRBD1 (5 bases). The TCR comes from a human donor who received a COVID-19 vaccine. The CDR3 DNA reads TGCGCCAGGATGCAGGGTTTCCAGTCCTACGAGCAGTACGTC. Its protein is CARMQGFQSYEQYV.